This T cell receptor (beta chain) was sequenced during a study of blood T cell repertoires in COVID-19. The wider study: Samples representing acute and convalescent COVID-19 were sourced from the United States, Italy and Spain. The cDNA or gDNA used as material had been derived from T cells, B-cell-depleted T cells, or PBMCs.

The germline V and J ends were trimmed by 2 bases and 6 bases, with 6 bases remaining between them. The CDR3 is made up of 12 amino acids. Germline V CDR1 and CDR2: SGHNT, YENEEA. As processed by the authors: Using reference gene primer amplification, nucleated cell counts were estimated. The repertoire was sequenced with immunoSEQ multiplex PCR; TCRdb's copy has only in-frame clones and lacks some. V and J calls and clone size are those listed in that table; D and trimming were worked out from the DNA. The table has 60,000 to 75,000 clones, more than 75% seen once. This chain uses TRBV11-3 with TRBJ2-3, with no clear D. Sequenced sample: peripheral blood. This TCR came from a human donor in a cohort sampled during active COVID-19. The CDR3 DNA follows: TGTGCCAGCAGCTTAACCGGGGATACGCAGTATTTT. Protein: CASSLTGDTQYF. Full variable domain (remainder filled in from reference TRBV11-3 and TRBJ2-3): EAGVVQSPRYKIIEKKQPVAFWCNPISGHNTLYWYLQNLGQGPELLIRYENEEAVDDSQLPKDRFSAERLKGVDSTLKIQPAELGDSAVYLCASSLTGDTQYFGPGTRLTVL.